The 20 T cell receptor beta chains given below trace back to one sample, sequenced in a study of blood T cell repertoires in COVID-19. TCRdb's copy holds only in-frame clones and misses some; the assay was immunoSEQ multiplex PCR. The sample gives about 300,000 clones, 75% to 90% of which show up once; roughly 6% is in the top ten. The specimen was peripheral blood. The receptors originated from a woman in her forties or fifties with COVID-19, enrolled during active disease.

This rearrangement joins TRBV24-1 to TRBJ2-1; 12 bases fit TRBD1. The J segment lost 8 bases and the V segment lost 0 bases, leaving 4 bases of the junction unmatched. This CDR3 spans 16 amino acids. CDR1 and CDR2 from the germline V gene are KGHDR and SFDVKD. DNA for the CDR3: TGTGCCACCAGTGATTTGGGGACAGGGGGCAGGGATGAGCAGTTCTTC. Translated, it gives CATSDLGTGGRDEQFF.

The chain links TRBV7-3 to TRBJ2-1, with 16 bases identical to TRBD2. The CDR3 length is 17 residues. Per germline, CDR1 SGHTA and CDR2 FQGTGA. The J segment lost 7 bases and the V segment lost 1 base, leaving 4 bases of the junction unmatched. The CDR3 DNA reads as TGTGCCAGCAGCTTAATTGGGACTAGCGGGAGGGCGAATGAGCAGTTCTTC. It is translated as CASSLIGTSGRANEQFF.

The chain links TRBV12-5 to TRBJ1-4; 7 nucleotides match TRBD1. V lost 5 bases and J lost 10; bases outside the gene matches: 7. Germline-derived CDR1 and CDR2 are LGHNT and FRNRAP. The CDR3 loop spans 13 amino acids. CDR3 DNA: TGTGCTAGTGGTAGCGACAGGGATGGAAAACTGTTTTTT. It codes for CASGSDRDGKLFF.

The chain is built from TRBV7-9 and TRBJ2-7; D possibly corresponds to TRBD1 (6 bases). The CDR3 is 14 residues long. Germline values: CDR1 SEHNR, CDR2 FQNEAQ (reference sequence). V lost 4 bases and J lost 0, with 10 bases in between. The CDR3 nucleotides read TGTGCCAGCAGCTGGCGGACAGTCTCCTACGAGCAGTACTTC. Protein product: CASSWRTVSYEQYF.

The CDR3 loop reads CASSLRGRAPETQYF. The CDR3, as DNA: TGTGCCAGCAGCTTAAGGGGGAGGGCCCCAGAGACCCAGTACTTC. J is TRBJ2-5 and V is TRBV7-2, with a weak D call TRBD2 (7 bases). V was pared by 2 bases and J by 4 bases, with 14 bases between. Per the germline V gene, CDR1 is SGHTA and CDR2 is FQGNSA. The CDR3 contains 15 residues.

This chain links TRBV4-2 with TRBJ2-1, with 14 positions matching TRBD2. V lost 4 bases and J lost 4; bases outside the gene matches: 18. The CDR3 loop spans 21 amino acids. The germline gives CDR1 LGHNA, CDR2 YNFKEQ. The CDR3 nucleotides are TGTGCCAGCAGCCCCGCCCGACTGTCCGGGACTAGCGGGGGCTGGTACAATGAGCAGTTCTTC. This sequence encodes CASSPARLSGTSGGWYNEQFF.

The chain carries TRBV3-1 (or the pseudogene TRBV3-2) and TRBJ2-3; 12 bases align to TRBD2. Germline-derived CDR1 and CDR2 are LGHDT and YNNKEL (reference sequence). V lost 8 bases, J lost 4 bases, and 22 bases stayed unmatched. This CDR3 is built from 20 residues. The CDR3 coding sequence is TGTGCCAGCCGACGCCGGTCTAGCGGGAGGGTGGCCTCAGAGTCAGATACGCAGTATTTT. Translated, it gives CASRRRSSGRVASESDTQYF.

This chain connects TRBV3-1 (or the pseudogene TRBV3-2) to TRBJ2-2; D gene unclear. This CDR3 has 14 residues. Germline V gene lookup returns CDR1 LGHDT and CDR2 YNNKEL (reference sequence). V gave up 3 bases and J gave up 6 bases, with 11 bases separating them. The chain's CDR3 is CASSHSVGAGELFF. The CDR3 DNA reads TGTGCCAGCAGCCATTCCGTCGGAGCCGGGGAGCTGTTTTTT.

The V call is TRBV27, the J call TRBJ1-2; 7 bases agree with TRBD1. The CDR3 totals 15 residues. With V trimmed by 5 bases and J by 5 bases, 11 bases remained unmatched. Germline V gene data show CDR1 as MNHEY and CDR2 as SMNVEV (reference sequence). The CDR3 region is CASSRNRDSGYGYTF. CDR3 DNA: TGTGCCAGCAGTCGCAACCGGGACAGCGGATATGGCTACACCTTC.

This rearrangement joins TRBV7-8 to TRBJ1-4; D ambiguous. Per the germline V gene, CDR1 is SGHVS and CDR2 is FQNEAQ. V dropped 1 base and J dropped 8 bases, with 11 bases sitting between them. The CDR3 runs 14 residues. The CDR3 nucleotides are TGTGCCAGCAGCTTAGTGAGTCGAGGGGAAAAACTGTTTTTT. It encodes CASSLVSRGEKLFF.

The V call is TRBV6-6, the J call TRBJ2-7; TRBD1 is a possible D gene (6 bases). The CDR3 totals 14 residues. Germline V gene lookup returns CDR1 MNHNY and CDR2 SVGAGI (reference sequence). V was cut by 0 bases and J by 2 bases, with 8 bases left in between. The CDR3 nucleotides read TGTGCCAGCAGTTACTCTACAGGGCCCTACGAGCAGTACTTC. Its protein product is CASSYSTGPYEQYF.

The rearrangement joins TRBV6-6 to TRBJ2-5, with 10 bases identical to TRBD2. CDR3 length: 15 residues. The germline CDR1 and CDR2 sequences are MNHNY and SVGAGI (reference sequence). Trimming took 6 bases from V and 4 from J; bases not matched to a gene: 8. The CDR3 nucleotides read TGTGCCAGCAGAGACAGAGCGGGAGGGCGAGAGACCCAGTACTTC. Protein product: CASRDRAGGRETQYF.

The chain couples TRBV29-1 to TRBJ1-4; weak D call: TRBD1 (6 bases). Germline V CDR1 and CDR2: SQVTM, ANQGSEA. Trimming removed 1 base from V and 3 bases from J, with 9 bases in between. The CDR3 totals 14 residues. CDR3 region: CSVEVRGANEKLFF. CDR3 DNA: TGCAGCGTTGAAGTCAGGGGAGCTAATGAAAAACTGTTTTTT. The full variable domain, rest sourced from reference TRBV29-1 and TRBJ1-4, is SAVISQKPSRDICQRGTSLTIQCQVDSQVTMMFWYRQQPGQSLTLIATANQGSEATYESGFVIDKFPISRPNLTFSTLTVSNMSPEDSSIYLCSVEVRGANEKLFFGSGTQLSVL.

This chain joins TRBV6-5 and TRBJ2-5, with D unresolved. The V gene's germline CDR1 is MNHEY and CDR2 SVGAGI. V lost 0 bases to trimming and J lost 0 bases, with 8 bases between them. The CDR3 loop spans 15 amino acids. The chain's CDR3 is CASSYSFLHQETQYF. As DNA, the CDR3 is TGTGCCAGCAGTTACTCATTCCTACACCAAGAGACCCAGTACTTC.

The CDR3 DNA sequence: TGTGCCAGCAGTGAAGGTAACAGGGTTAATCAGCCCCAGCATTTT. This codes for CASSEGNRVNQPQHF. V usage is TRBV2 and J usage is TRBJ1-5, with D perhaps TRBD1 (6 bases). The germline V gene encodes CDR1 SNHLY and CDR2 FYNNEI. The V gene lost 1 base and the J gene lost 4 bases, with 11 bases spanning the gap. The CDR3 contains 15 residues.

The J gene is TRBJ2-1, the V gene TRBV5-6; 14 positions match TRBD2. This CDR3 has 17 amino acids. Trimming at V came to 0 bases and at J to 8 bases, leaving 7 bases not matched to a gene. The germline gives CDR1 SGHDT, CDR2 YYEEEE. CDR3 sequence: CASSLETGLAGVYEQFF. The CDR3 DNA reads as TGTGCCAGCAGCTTGGAAACGGGACTAGCGGGAGTCTATGAGCAGTTCTTC.

The genes are TRBV28 and TRBJ1-2; maybe TRBD1 (6 bases). V was trimmed by 2 bases and J by 4 bases, leaving 11 bases between them. The CDR3 runs to 14 residues. CDR1 MDHEN and CDR2 SYDVKM come from the germline V gene. In nucleotides, the CDR3 is TGTGCCAGCAGTTTAGGGGGCCCCGGCTATGGCTACACCTTC. This gives the protein CASSLGGPGYGYTF.

The V and J genes are TRBV5-6 and TRBJ2-7, with 9 nucleotides matching TRBD1. CDR1 and CDR2 from the germline V gene are SGHDT and YYEEEE. The V gene end was trimmed by 5 bases and the J gene end by 9 bases; junction bases not matched to a gene: 9. The CDR3 is 13 residues long. The CDR3 nucleotides read TGTGCCAGCAGTCCCCCCGGACAGGGGAGGCAGTACTTC. This gives the protein CASSPPGQGRQYF. The whole variable domain, remainder taken from reference TRBV5-6 and TRBJ2-7, is DAGVTQSPTHLIKTRGQQVTLRCSPKSGHDTVSWYQQALGQGPQFIFQYYEEEERQRGNFPDRFSGHQFPNYSSELNVNALLLGDSALYLCASSPPGQGRQYFGPGTRLTVT.

The V gene is TRBV10-1, the J gene TRBJ2-1, with a possible D match to TRBD2 (6 bases). Trimming took 10 bases from V and 1 from J, leaving 8 bases between them. The CDR3 length is 12 residues. The germline V gene encodes CDR1 WNHNN and CDR2 SYGVQD (reference sequence). This CDR3 reads CATGDSYNEQFF. In DNA form, the CDR3 reads TGCGCCACGGGGGATTCCTACAATGAGCAGTTCTTC.

The gene calls are TRBV5-1 and TRBJ2-4, with 8 bases fitting TRBD1. V was pared by 3 bases and J by 6 bases, with 8 bases of the junction left unmatched. CDR3 size: 15 residues. CDR1 and CDR2 from the germline V gene are SGHRS and YFSETQ. CDR3 amino acids: CASSSRVQGGNIQYF. As DNA, the CDR3 is TGCGCCAGCAGCTCGAGGGTACAGGGGGGAAACATTCAGTACTTC.